The clone carrying this TCR beta chain was picked up many times. This sample was included in a study of CD8 T cells in ankylosing spondylitis. Germline assignment: CDR1 SEHNR and CDR2 FQNEAQ (reference sequence). The V and J ends lost 2 bases and 0 bases respectively, with 11 bases between them. The CDR3 is made up of 16 amino acids. TCRdb re-called the 5' RACE reads through MiXCR, storing one row per CDR3 protein. The sample has around 130,000 distinct CDR3 sequences, about 7% seen once. The sequenced sample consisted of blood, either unsorted or a sorted T cell fraction (not recorded which). This clonotype was sampled from a male donor with ankylosing spondylitis or in good health (not recorded which). This chain connects TRBV7-9 to TRBJ2-4, with D unclear. The chain's CDR3 is CASSLTFDVAKNIQYF. For the CDR3, the DNA is TGTGCCAGCAGCTTAACGTTCGACGTAGCCAAAAACATTCAGTACTTC.